Each of the 31 T cell receptor beta chains below was sequenced from the same sample in a study of T cells after yellow fever vaccination. One entry per CDR3 protein results from TCRdb running MiXCR on the 5' RACE reads. The top ten hold 14% of the sample, which has approximately 550,000 distinct CDR3 sequences, 15% to 20% seen once. This specimen was PBMCs, taken 15 days after the yellow fever booster vaccination. These receptors were taken from a man aged 25 to 45 who received the YFV17D yellow fever vaccine.

The chain employs TRBV7-3 and TRBJ2-2, with a tentative D call TRBD1 (5 bases). This CDR3 contains 15 residues. Trimming removed 6 bases from V and 0 bases from J, with 11 bases in between. From germline, CDR1 is SGHTA and CDR2 FQGTGA. CDR3 nucleotide sequence: TGTGCCAGCAGACGACAGTCTGCGAACACCGGGGAGCTGTTTTTT. Translating gives CASRRQSANTGELFF.

The V gene is TRBV6-2 or TRBV6-3, the J gene TRBJ2-5, with 7 bases aligning to TRBD1. In germline, CDR1 is MNHEY, CDR2 SVGEGT. The CDR3 totals 14 residues. V shed 6 bases and J 5 bases; nucleotides not matched to a gene: 9. CDR3: CASRTGTATETQYF. The CDR3 DNA follows: TGTGCCAGCAGGACCGGGACAGCAACGGAGACCCAGTACTTC.

Only a few counts were recorded for this clonotype. The chain employs TRBV5-1 and TRBJ1-2; TRBD1 agrees at 7 bases. From germline, CDR1 is SGHRS and CDR2 YFSETQ. This CDR3 is built from 14 residues. The ends lost 2 bases at V and 8 bases at J; junction bases unmatched: 9. The CDR3 is CASSFGQERGGYTF. CDR3 DNA sequence: TGCGCCAGCAGCTTCGGACAGGAACGGGGAGGCTACACCTTC. Filled out from reference TRBV5-1 and TRBJ1-2, the complete variable domain reads KAGVTQTPRYLIKTRGQQVTLSCSPISGHRSVSWYQQTPGQGLQFLFEYFSETQRNKGNFPGRFSGRQFSNSRSEMNVSTLELGDSALYLCASSFGQERGGYTFGSGTRLTVV.

The chain combines TRBV5-6 with TRBJ2-3; 8 bases are shared with TRBD1. There are 15 residues in the CDR3. CDR1 is SGHDT, CDR2 YYEEEE, per germline. Trimming took 6 bases from V and 4 from J; bases not matched to a gene: 10. CDR3 region: CASNTRAGGPDTQYF. The CDR3 nucleotides are TGTGCCAGCAACACGAGGGCAGGGGGCCCAGATACGCAGTATTTT.

This clonotype was found a few times. At one end the junction does not follow the germline gene, possibly because of a read error. The chain has TRBV20-1 and TRBJ2-5; D is perhaps TRBD1 (6 bases). This CDR3 is built from 13 residues. Germline-derived CDR1 and CDR2 are DFQATT and SNEGSKA (reference sequence). The CDR3 here is CSARARGQETQYF. CDR3 coding DNA: TGCAGTGCCAGAGCCAGGGGACAAGAGACCCAGTACTTC.

This clonotype was seen more than once but under ten times. The rearrangement joins TRBV24-1 to TRBJ2-2; TRBD1 might be the D (6 bases). CDR3 length: 15 amino acids. Trimming shortened V by 3 bases and J by 1 base, and 8 bases separated the two germline ends. Looked up from germline, CDR1 is KGHDR and CDR2 is SFDVKD. The CDR3 nucleotides are TGTGCCACCAGTGATCACAGGGAGAACACCGGGGAGCTGTTTTTT. This translates into CATSDHRENTGELFF.

The chain combines TRBV3-1 with TRBJ2-7; 10 bases align to TRBD2. With 1 base clipped from V and 1 base from J, the junction kept 4 bases outside the gene matches. The CDR3 is 16 residues long. Per germline, CDR1 LGHDT and CDR2 YNNKEL (reference sequence). CDR3 DNA: TGTGCCAGCAGCCAAGGACTAGCGGGTGGGTCCTACGAGCAGTACTTC. This sequence encodes CASSQGLAGGSYEQYF.

This clonotype has a handful of counts. The chain combines TRBV7-9 with TRBJ1-4; TRBD1 matches at 8 bases. Germline CDR1 SEHNR, CDR2 FQNEAQ (reference sequence). V dropped 4 bases and J dropped 6; count of bases not matched to a gene: 7. The CDR3 extends over 15 amino acids. The CDR3 region is CASSYRQGRDEKLFF. The CDR3 DNA reads TGTGCCAGCAGCTACCGACAGGGGCGGGATGAAAAACTGTTTTTT.

This sequence joins TRBV5-1 and TRBJ2-7, with unresolved D. This CDR3 comprises 15 residues. Looked up from germline, CDR1 is SGHRS and CDR2 is YFSETQ. With 0 bases removed from V and 2 bases from J, the gap between germline ends came to 12 bases. The CDR3 is CASSLEAGSAYEQYF. CDR3 in DNA: TGCGCCAGCAGCTTGGAGGCAGGAAGTGCCTACGAGCAGTACTTC.

In this sample, this clonotype turned up many times. This chain uses TRBV10-1 with TRBJ2-7, with a weak D call TRBD2 (6 bases). From germline, CDR1 is WNHNN and CDR2 SYGVQD (reference sequence). V lost 6 bases and J lost 2, with 8 bases in between. The CDR3 has 12 residues. The CDR3 here is CASSSGAYEQYF. CDR3 nucleotide sequence: TGCGCCAGCAGCTCGGGGGCCTACGAGCAGTACTTC.

Ten or more counts support this clonotype. This chain joins TRBV20-1 and TRBJ2-1, with 7 nucleotides matching TRBD1. This CDR3 spans 11 amino acids. Germline V gives CDR1 DFQATT, CDR2 SNEGSKA (reference sequence). CDR3 bases: TGCGGGACCGGGACAGACAATGAGCAGTTCTTC. Translation gives CGTGTDNEQFF.

This clonotype occurred a few times. The V gene is TRBV7-2, the J gene TRBJ2-3, with D possibly matching TRBD1 (6 bases). The CDR3 extends over 14 amino acids. Germline values: CDR1 SGHTA, CDR2 FQGNSA. V was trimmed by 2 bases and J by 5 bases, leaving 11 bases between them. CDR3 in DNA: TGTGCCAGCAGCTTAACAGGGTTCGGAGATACGCAGTATTTT. It codes for CASSLTGFGDTQYF.

The sample holds a few counts of this clonotype. The genes are TRBV30 and TRBJ2-2, with 9 nucleotides matching TRBD1. The CDR3 totals 13 residues. The trim removed 2 bases at V and 6 bases at J, leaving 1 base unmatched. Germline CDR1 GTSNPN, CDR2 SVGIG (reference sequence). The CDR3 region has the DNA TGTGCCTGGAGTCGACAGGGGGCCGGGGAGCTGTTTTTT. Translation: CAWSRQGAGELFF.

There are many counts of this clonotype. This chain joins TRBV6-5 and TRBJ2-7, with D unresolved. The germline V gene has CDR1 MNHEY and CDR2 SVGAGI. V lost 6 bases, J lost 9 bases, and 18 bases lay in between. There are 13 residues in the CDR3. Here the CDR3 reads CASRLTIQTAQYF. The CDR3 nucleotides are TGTGCCAGCAGGTTAACGATCCAGACGGCGCAGTACTTC.

The chain carries TRBV5-1 and TRBJ2-1, with 7 bases matching TRBD2. J lost 8 bases, V lost 4 bases, and 15 bases had no gene match. This CDR3 comprises 16 residues. Per the germline V gene, CDR1 is SGHRS and CDR2 is YFSETQ. The CDR3 DNA sequence: TGCGCCAGCAGCCTTCCCAATGGTGGGAGGGTCGATGAGCAGTTCTTC. It codes for CASSLPNGGRVDEQFF.

This clonotype was counted only a few times. V gene TRBV27 combines with J gene TRBJ1-1; D is uncertain. The germline CDR1 and CDR2 sequences are MNHEY and SMNVEV (reference sequence). V was trimmed by 7 bases and J by 1 base, leaving 16 bases between them. This CDR3 region has 15 residues. The DNA for the CDR3 is TGTGCCAGCAAAATTACCAGAAGGTCGAACACTGAAGCTTTCTTT. It is translated as CASKITRRSNTEAFF.

The genes are TRBV5-1 and TRBJ2-7; D possibly corresponds to TRBD2 (6 bases). The CDR3 spans 16 residues. Germline CDR1 is SGHRS and CDR2 is YFSETQ. The V gene lost 1 base and the J gene lost 5 bases, with 19 bases spanning the gap. The CDR3 protein is CASSLNPLGSRDEQYF. CDR3 sequence (DNA): TGCGCCAGCAGCTTGAATCCACTCGGGAGCAGGGACGAGCAGTACTTC.

The genes are TRBV7-2 and TRBJ2-7; D is unclear. The germline V gene encodes CDR1 SGHTA and CDR2 FQGNSA. V was pared by 5 bases and J by 5 bases, with 10 bases between. This CDR3 comprises 12 residues. The CDR3 loop is CASSRTKDEQYF. CDR3 nucleotides: TGTGCCAGCAGCCGGACGAAGGACGAGCAGTACTTC.

The V and J genes are TRBV29-1 and TRBJ2-6; 7 bases match TRBD2. Germline CDR1 reads SQVTM; CDR2 reads ANQGSEA. The CDR3 runs 13 residues. The V and J ends lost 7 bases and 2 bases, in that order; junction bases with no gene match: 2. CDR3 region: CSAGLAGANVLTF. The CDR3 region has the DNA TGCAGCGCCGGACTAGCTGGGGCCAACGTCCTGACTTTC.

The rearrangement links TRBV7-2 to TRBJ2-1; the match to TRBD1 covers 7 bases. V lost 4 bases to trimming and J lost 4 bases; unmatched junction nucleotides: 10. Germline loops: CDR1 SGHTA, CDR2 FQGNSA. CDR3 length: 16 residues. In DNA form, the CDR3 reads TGTGCCAGCAGCTCGATGCGGACAGGTCGTTACAATGAGCAGTTCTTC. Its protein is CASSSMRTGRYNEQFF.

V and J are TRBV10-3 and TRBJ2-5, with D perhaps being TRBD1 or TRBD2 (5 bases each). Germline values: CDR1 ENHRY, CDR2 SYGVKD. V was trimmed by 10 bases and J by 4 bases, leaving 16 bases between them. The CDR3 spans 13 residues. The CDR3 spells CATHRDVGETQYF. The CDR3 DNA sequence: TGTGCCACGCACCGGGACGTTGGAGAGACCCAGTACTTC.

This clonotype came up many times. The V and J genes are TRBV20-1 and TRBJ2-3; 8 bases match TRBD1. This CDR3 is built from 14 residues. In germline, CDR1 is DFQATT, CDR2 SNEGSKA (reference sequence). Trimming at V came to 7 bases and at J to 1 base, leaving 7 bases not matched to a gene. The CDR3 bases are TGCAGTGTCGATATCAGGGGGCGCACAGATACGCAGTATTTT. Its protein is CSVDIRGRTDTQYF.

The rearrangement links TRBV20-1 to TRBJ1-2; D unresolved. The CDR3 totals 11 residues. Trimming pared 1 base from V and 8 bases from J, leaving 8 bases between. CDR1 and CDR2 from the germline V gene are DFQATT and SNEGSKA (reference sequence). CDR3 DNA: TGCAGTGCTAGAGGGGTTTTCGGCTACACCTTC. This codes for CSARGVFGYTF.

The chain has TRBV5-5 and TRBJ1-5; D is ambiguous. V lost 2 bases and J 5 bases, leaving 11 bases between the germline ends. The CDR3 sequence is 14 residues long. Germline lookup yields CDR1 SGHKS and CDR2 YYEKEE (reference sequence). The CDR3 spells CASSFRSAYQPQHF. The CDR3 nucleotides are TGTGCCAGCAGCTTTCGGTCGGCATATCAGCCCCAGCATTTT. The full variable domain, its missing parts supplied by reference TRBV5-5 and TRBJ1-5, is DAGVTQSPTHLIKTRGQQVTLRCSPISGHKSVSWYQQVLGQGPQFIFQYYEKEERGRGNFPDRFSARQFPNYSSELNVNALLLGDSALYLCASSFRSAYQPQHFGDGTRLSIL.

The gene calls are TRBV19 and TRBJ2-5; D is possibly TRBD2 (6 bases). Germline V CDR1 and CDR2: LNHDA, SQIVND (reference sequence). The CDR3 consists of 11 residues. CDR3 amino acids: CATGLGETQYF. In nucleotides, the CDR3 is TGTGCAACGGGACTTGGGGAGACCCAGTACTTC.

As for this clonotype: A junction boundary mismatches the germline segment, possibly from a read error. V and J are TRBV7-9 and TRBJ2-3, with D perhaps TRBD2 (5 bases). The CDR3 length is 16 residues. Germline V gene lookup returns CDR1 SEHNR and CDR2 FQNEAQ (reference sequence). CDR3 bases: TGTGCCAGCAGCTTAGCTCCGACTAACTATCAAGATACGCATTCGTTT. As protein: CASSLAPTNYQDTHSF. Combining the CDR3 with reference TRBV7-9 and TRBJ2-3 gives the whole variable domain DTGVSQNPRHKITKRGQNVTFRCDPISEHNRLYWYRQTLGQGPEFLTYFQNEAQLEKSRLLSDRFSAERPKGSFSTLEIQRTEQGDSAMYLCASSLAPTNYQDTHSFGPGTRLTVL.

A single count supports this clonotype. V and J are TRBV7-7 and TRBJ2-2, with 10 bases matching TRBD2. The length of the CDR3 is 15 residues. Germline lookup yields CDR1 SSHAT and CDR2 FNYEAQ (reference sequence). Trimming cost V 2 bases and J 6 bases; bases outside gene matches: 3. The CDR3 bases are TGTGCCAGCAGCTTAAATAGCGGGAGGCCCGGGGAGCTGTTTTTT. Residues: CASSLNSGRPGELFF.

This clonotype came up a few times. The chain employs TRBV29-1 and TRBJ2-7; D gene ambiguous. This CDR3 has 13 residues. The germline gives CDR1 SQVTM, CDR2 ANQGSEA. Trimming shortened V by 6 bases and J by 3 bases, and 15 bases separated the two germline ends. The CDR3, as DNA: TGCAGCGTCTTAACCTCTCCTCACTACGAGCAGTACTTC. Protein: CSVLTSPHYEQYF.

The V call is TRBV25-1, the J call TRBJ2-7; possible D gene TRBD2, 5 bases. Germline lookup yields CDR1 MGHDK and CDR2 SYGVNS. Trimming left V 6 bases short and J 1 base short, with 16 bases between. This CDR3 has 15 residues. The CDR3 reads CASRPHEGDSYEQYF. The CDR3 DNA reads TGTGCCAGCAGACCCCACGAGGGAGATTCCTACGAGCAGTACTTC.

This clonotype was counted ten times or more. The rearrangement uses TRBV7-7 and TRBJ2-1; TRBD1 might be the D (11 bases). Trimming removed 5 bases from V and 8 bases from J, with 22 bases in between. CDR1 is SSHAT, CDR2 FNYEAQ, per germline (reference sequence). The CDR3 is made up of 16 amino acids. The CDR3 nucleotides read TGTGCCAGCAGCCCCCAACTAGCGGGACAGGGGGATGAGCAGTTCTTC. Translated: CASSPQLAGQGDEQFF. Full variable domain (remainder filled in from reference TRBV7-7 and TRBJ2-1): GAGVSQSPRYKVTKRGQDVTLRCDPISSHATLYWYQQALGQGPEFLTYFNYEAQPDKSGLPSDRFSAERPEGSISTLTIQRTEQRDSAMYRCASSPQLAGQGDEQFFGPGTRLTVL.

This clonotype was recorded a few times. The gene calls are TRBV7-6 and TRBJ2-7; no definite D call. The germline V and J ends were trimmed by 1 base and 0 bases, with 13 bases remaining between them. This CDR3 comprises 16 residues. The germline gives CDR1 SGHVS, CDR2 FNYEAQ. CDR3: CASSLGIGSLSYEQYF. Here the CDR3 DNA reads TGTGCCAGCAGCTTAGGCATCGGATCACTCTCCTACGAGCAGTACTTC.